The clone carrying this TCR beta chain was picked up a small number of times. Its antigen is currently unknown. This sample stems from a study of blood T cells in healthy people across ages. Whole-study findings and limits: Diversity estimates from one million T cells were considered underestimates.

The germline V gene has CDR1 LGHNA and CDR2 YSLEER. The germline V and J ends were trimmed by 5 bases and 6 bases, with 13 bases remaining between them. The CDR3 length is 13 residues. Primed by a sample-barcoded 5' primer and a J-beta primer mix, a second PCR proceeded for roughly 6 to 12 cycles. A template-switch adaptor containing 12 random nucleotides labeled each cDNA molecule. A single record per CDR3 protein comes from TCRdb applying MiXCR to the 5' RACE reads. This table has 700,000 to 1,000,000 distinct CDR3 sequences, around 42% appearing once. This chain links TRBV4-3 with TRBJ1-2, with a possible D match to TRBD1 (6 bases). Sequenced material: blood. The clonotype was recovered from a man aged 55-75 years in good health. This CDR3 is CASSLRGGDGYTF. The CDR3 bases are TGCGCCAGCAGCTTGAGGGGGGGAGATGGCTACACCTTC.